The 11 T cell receptor beta chains below come from one sample, sequenced in a study of blood T cell repertoires in COVID-19. Profiled with immunoSEQ multiplex PCR; TCRdb holds only in-frame clones, not every one. The table lists about 300,000 clones, around 89% of them singletons. The specimen sequenced was peripheral blood. These receptors were collected from a woman between 25 and 40 years old with COVID-19, enrolled during active disease.

The genes are TRBV5-1 and TRBJ1-2; tentatively, D is TRBD1 (6 bases). The CDR3 contains 13 residues. Trimming took off 5 bases at V and 4 bases at J, with 12 bases between the two ends. CDR1 SGHRS and CDR2 YFSETQ come from the germline V gene. The CDR3 reads CASRSGEGYGYTF. In DNA, the CDR3 is TGCGCCAGCAGGTCAGGGGAAGGCTATGGCTACACCTTC. The entire variable domain, with the rest obtained from reference TRBV5-1 and TRBJ1-2, is as follows: KAGVTQTPRYLIKTRGQQVTLSCSPISGHRSVSWYQQTPGQGLQFLFEYFSETQRNKGNFPGRFSGRQFSNSRSEMNVSTLELGDSALYLCASRSGEGYGYTFGSGTRLTVV.

The chain combines TRBV28 with TRBJ1-1; D might be TRBD1 (6 bases). CDR1 MDHEN and CDR2 SYDVKM come from the germline V gene. The CDR3 sequence is 13 residues long. The V gene lost 6 bases and the J gene lost 0 bases, with 8 bases spanning the gap. In DNA form, the CDR3 reads TGTGCCAGCAGGAGGACAGTGAACACTGAAGCTTTCTTT. Protein sequence: CASRRTVNTEAFF.

This clone was observed a single time. The chain links TRBV24-1 to TRBJ2-4; D perhaps matches TRBD1 (5 bases). CDR1 and CDR2 from the germline V gene are KGHDR and SFDVKD. CDR3 length: 13 residues. V lost 0 bases, J lost 12 bases, and 11 bases lay in between. This CDR3 is CATSDLTGSGQYF. The CDR3, as DNA: TGTGCCACCAGTGATTTGACAGGCTCGGGTCAGTACTTC.

The chain carries TRBV7-6 and TRBJ1-1; D unresolved. From germline, CDR1 is SGHVS and CDR2 FNYEAQ. CDR3 length: 14 residues. V lost 1 base to trimming and J lost 0 bases, with 6 bases between them. CDR3 DNA: TGTGCCAGCAGCTTAGTATACTTGAACACTGAAGCTTTCTTT. It translates to CASSLVYLNTEAFF.

This chain joins TRBV6-5 and TRBJ2-5, with D possibly matching TRBD1 (5 bases). Germline CDR1 reads MNHEY; CDR2 reads SVGAGI. V was trimmed by 8 bases and J by 3 bases, leaving 19 bases between them. CDR3 size: 15 residues. The CDR3 nucleotides read TGTGCCAGCCATTTAAAGGGGCCCACAAAAGAGACCCAGTACTTC. Translation gives CASHLKGPTKETQYF.

This chain uses TRBV24-1 with TRBJ2-1; 7 bases align to TRBD2. The CDR3 sequence is 17 residues long. CDR1 is KGHDR and CDR2 is SFDVKD in the germline V gene. The J segment lost 4 bases and the V segment lost 4 bases, leaving 12 bases of the junction unmatched. CDR3 sequence: CATSDGGTGGYYNEQFF. DNA for the CDR3: TGTGCCACCAGTGACGGGGGGACCGGGGGGTATTACAATGAGCAGTTCTTC.

This chain joins TRBV30 and TRBJ1-6; TRBD1 might be the D (5 bases). The CDR3 runs 14 residues. V lost 0 bases, J lost 7 bases, and 10 bases lay in between. Germline-derived CDR1 and CDR2 are GTSNPN and SVGIG (reference sequence). The CDR3 DNA is TGTGCCTGGAGTGTATCGGCAGGGAATTCACCCCTCCACTTT. Residues: CAWSVSAGNSPLHF. Drawing the rest from reference TRBV30 and TRBJ1-6, the complete variable domain is SQTIHQWPATLVQPVGSPLSLECTVEGTSNPNLYWYRQAAGRGLQLLFYSVGIGQISSEVPQNLSASRPQDRQFILSSKKLLLSDSGFYLCAWSVSAGNSPLHFGNGTRLTVT.

V is TRBV6-6 and J is TRBJ2-2, with D possibly matching TRBD2 (6 bases). CDR3 length: 14 amino acids. Germline V lookup: CDR1 MNHNY, CDR2 SVGAGI (reference sequence). The germline V and J ends were trimmed by 2 bases and 5 bases, with 9 bases remaining between them. The CDR3 DNA reads TGTGCCAGCAGTTACCGGGGGTATACCGGGGAGCTGTTTTTT. Its protein is CASSYRGYTGELFF.

The V call is TRBV4-3, the J call TRBJ2-7, with 7 bases matching TRBD2. The CDR3 has 18 residues. Germline CDR1 and CDR2: LGHNA and YSLEER. Trimming at V came to 0 bases and at J to 0 bases, leaving 11 bases not matched to a gene. CDR3 nucleotides: TGCGCCAGCAGCCAAGAAGGAGGAGCGGGGTCCGCCTCCTACGAGCAGTACTTC. This encodes CASSQEGGAGSASYEQYF.

This chain joins TRBV30 and TRBJ2-2; D possibly corresponds to TRBD2 (5 bases). V gave up 0 bases and J gave up 6 bases, with 8 bases separating them. The CDR3 is 13 amino acids. CDR1 GTSNPN and CDR2 SVGIG come from the germline V gene (reference sequence). This chain's CDR3 is CAWSVGGAGELFF. Here the CDR3 DNA reads TGTGCCTGGAGTGTCGGAGGCGCCGGGGAGCTGTTTTTT.

The genes are TRBV11-3 and TRBJ1-1; 7 bases are shared with TRBD1. The CDR3 is 13 residues long. Per the germline V gene, CDR1 is SGHNT and CDR2 is YENEEA. V dropped 8 bases and J dropped 1; count of bases not matched to a gene: 4. CDR3 bases: TGTGCCAGCGCGGGACAGACGAACACTGAAGCTTTCTTT. It translates to CASAGQTNTEAFF.